A selection of T cell receptor beta chains follows, all from one sample in a study of lymphopenia after photon versus proton radiotherapy. Assay: immunoSEQ multiplex PCR; the TCRdb copy retains only in-frame clones and omits some. The data hold tens of thousands of clones, with around 85% observed a single time. Specimen: peripheral blood, collected from a patient treated with photon-based radiotherapy. The receptors were sampled from a man in his sixties with pancreatic cancer. CDR3s include the opening cysteine and the closing phenylalanine or tryptophan. The D gene is left open where the match is weak. Clone size is shown for a subset of rows, as once, few, many or a class of expanded clone.

V: TRBV18; size: -; J: TRBJ2-5; D: TRBD1; DNA: TGTGCCAGCTCACTACAGGGGCAGGAGACCCAGTACTTC; CDR3: CASSLQGQETQYF
V: TRBV6-1; size: medium-sized; J: TRBJ1-5; D: TRBD1; DNA: TGTGCCAGCAGTACTGACAGGGGGTATCAGCCCCAGCATTTT; CDR3: CASSTDRGYQPQHF
V: TRBV4-1; size: -; J: TRBJ2-7; D: TRBD2; DNA: TGCGCCAGCAGCCATTGGGGACTAGCGGGAGAGCAGTACTTC; CDR3: CASSHWGLAGEQYF
V: TRBV14; size: -; J: TRBJ1-3; D: -; DNA: TGTGCCAGCAGCCGAACCTCAGGGATTCGATCTGGAAACACCATATATTTT; CDR3: CASSRTSGIRSGNTIYF
V: TRBV6-6; size: -; J: TRBJ1-6; D: TRBD1; DNA: TGTGCCAGCAGTAGCGGGACAGGGAATTCACCCCTCCACTTT; CDR3: CASSSGTGNSPLHF
V: TRBV5-4; size: -; J: TRBJ2-3; D: TRBD2; DNA: TGTGCCAGCAGCCCAGGTCGCGGCGGGGGGAGGGTGTATTTT; CDR3: CASSPGRGGGRVYF
V: TRBV19; size: -; J: TRBJ1-5; D: -; DNA: TGTGCCAGTAGTATAGAGGGTTATGGGGGGTACGGTCAGCCCCAGCATTTT; CDR3: CASSIEGYGGYGQPQHF
V: TRBV6-1; size: -; J: TRBJ2-2; D: -; DNA: TGTGCCAGCAGTGAACTCTTTGGGGAGCTGTTTTTT; CDR3: CASSELFGELFF
V: TRBV30; size: few; J: TRBJ1-1; D: -; DNA: TGTGCCTGGAGTCCGGGATCGGACACTGAAGCTTTCTTT; CDR3: CAWSPGSDTEAFF
V: TRBV7-2; size: -; J: TRBJ2-7; D: TRBD2; DNA: TGTGCCAGCAGCTCCCGACTAGCGGGGCCCTACGAGCAGTACTTC; CDR3: CASSSRLAGPYEQYF
V: TRBV7-6; size: -; J: TRBJ2-1; D: -; DNA: TGTGCCAGCAGCTTAAGGGGGGCGATAGCCAATGAGCAGTTCTTC; CDR3: CASSLRGAIANEQFF
V: TRBV5-1; size: few; J: TRBJ2-2; D: TRBD1; DNA: TGCGCCAGCAGCTTAACAGGGGGCGGAGGGGAGCTGTTTTTT; CDR3: CASSLTGGGGELFF
V: TRBV10-3; size: -; J: TRBJ2-7; D: TRBD1; DNA: TGTGCCACGGCAGGGGGCCAGGGGGTTTACGAGCAGTACTTC; CDR3: CATAGGQGVYEQYF
V: TRBV4-2; size: -; J: TRBJ1-1; D: -; DNA: TGTGCCAGCAGCCAAGAGGGGCTCCGGAACACTGAAGCTTTCTTT; CDR3: CASSQEGLRNTEAFF
V: TRBV6-5; size: -; J: TRBJ1-5; D: -; DNA: TGTGCCAGCAGTTCACGACCCCTTCATAGCAATCAGCCCCAGCATTTT; CDR3: CASSSRPLHSNQPQHF
V: TRBV4-1; size: -; J: TRBJ2-3; D: TRBD2; DNA: TGCGCCAGCAGCCTTTTCGGGGGCGGGGGGACAGATACGCAGTATTTT; CDR3: CASSLFGGGGTDTQYF
V: TRBV10-3; size: -; J: TRBJ1-2; D: TRBD1; DNA: TGTGCCATCACCCGACAGGGCGAGGGCTATGGCTACACCTTC; CDR3: CAITRQGEGYGYTF
V: TRBV5-1; size: -; J: TRBJ2-7; D: TRBD2; DNA: TGCGCCAGCAGCCCTCTTAGCGGGATCTCCTACGAGCAGTACTTC; CDR3: CASSPLSGISYEQYF
V: TRBV11-2; size: -; J: TRBJ2-7; D: TRBD1; DNA: TGTGCCAGCAGCCCATTAGCCCGCACAGGGGTATACGAGCAGTACTTC; CDR3: CASSPLARTGVYEQYF
V: TRBV19; size: -; J: TRBJ2-7; D: -; DNA: TGTGCCAGTAGTACCGTCTACGAGCAGTACTTC; CDR3: CASSTVYEQYF
V: TRBV19; size: -; J: TRBJ2-4; D: -; DNA: TGTGCCAGTAGTCCCCCAGGGGGGGGGCCCGAAAACATTCAGTACTTC; CDR3: CASSPPGGGPENIQYF
V: TRBV30; size: -; J: TRBJ1-2; D: TRBD1; DNA: TGTGCCTGGAGTACTCCACGGGACAGGGGTCTGCGCTACACCTTC; CDR3: CAWSTPRDRGLRYTF
V: TRBV12-5; size: -; J: TRBJ2-5; D: -; DNA: TGTGCTAGTGGTTTCCGGGATTTGAAGACCCAGTACTTC; CDR3: CASGFRDLKTQYF
V: TRBV27; size: -; J: TRBJ2-3; D: -; DNA: TGTGCCAGCAGTTTACAGATCACAGATACGCAGTATTTT; CDR3: CASSLQITDTQYF
V: TRBV4-3; size: few; J: TRBJ2-5; D: TRBD1; DNA: TGCGCCAGCAGCCACATCACAGGGGCAGAGACCCAGTACTTC; CDR3: CASSHITGAETQYF
V: TRBV4-2; size: -; J: TRBJ2-7; D: -; DNA: TGTGCCAGCAGCCAAGAACTCTCCGGAGGGGGCCTCTACGAGCAGTACTTC; CDR3: CASSQELSGGGLYEQYF
V: TRBV6-5; size: -; J: TRBJ2-4; D: TRBD1; DNA: TGTGCCAGCAGTGCGGGACAGGGGAACATTCAGTACTTC; CDR3: CASSAGQGNIQYF
V: TRBV4-3; size: -; J: TRBJ1-4; D: TRBD1; DNA: TGCGCCAGCAGCCAGAACAGGGGAACTAATGAAAAACTGTTTTTT; CDR3: CASSQNRGTNEKLFF
V: TRBV6-6; size: -; J: TRBJ1-1; D: -; DNA: TGTGCCAGCAGTTTCTCACAGGGTAGCGAAGCTTTCTTT; CDR3: CASSFSQGSEAFF
V: TRBV2; size: -; J: TRBJ1-5; D: TRBD1; DNA: TGTGCCAGCGGGAGCACAGGGGGAGATCAGCCCCAGCATTTT; CDR3: CASGSTGGDQPQHF
V: TRBV5-6; size: -; J: TRBJ1-1; D: -; DNA: TGTGCCAGCAGCCTAGGGGGAGGCGACACTGAAGCTTTCTTT; CDR3: CASSLGGGDTEAFF
V: TRBV29-1; size: -; J: TRBJ1-2; D: TRBD1; DNA: TGCAGCGTTGCAAACAGGGGGCGCTTTGGCTACACCTTC; CDR3: CSVANRGRFGYTF